The source of this TCR beta chain is a study of T cell repertoires in cytomegalovirus infection. Study context: CMV infection together with matching HLA type was indicated by public TCR beta signatures. Study-wide results and caveats: CMV carriers having the relevant HLA were flagged by cumulative public TCR beta family frequency. HLA-C-restricted CMV-specific TCR beta clonotypes were dominant in the ex vivo response.

A word on this clonotype: As yet, its antigen is unknown.

TCRdb used MiXCR to reprocess the reads, holding one entry per CDR3 protein. The table shows a few hundred thousand distinct CDR3 sequences, with under 20% occurring only once. The CDR3 contains 14 residues. Looked up from germline, CDR1 is DFQATT and CDR2 is SNEGSKA (reference sequence). Trimming took off 1 base at V and 1 base at J, with 10 bases between the two ends. V is TRBV20-1 and J is TRBJ2-5, with unresolved D. The sample consisted of PBMCs. The sequence was obtained from a human donor in good health (CMV status not recorded). Some clones in this sample may be carry-over from other donors' samples. The CDR3 DNA reads as TGCAGTGCTAGAGGCCCGGCAACCCAAGAGACCCAGTACTTC. It translates to CSARGPATQETQYF.